The rows below give T cell receptor beta chains drawn from one sample of a study of shared clonotypes between healthy human individuals. Produced via immunoSEQ multiplex PCR; TCRdb's table is partial and in-frame only. The sample includes approximately 620,000 clones, around 97% of them seen just once. Sequencing was done on a sample of naive CD4+ T cells sorted from blood. Receptors were obtained from a woman in her 30s in good health. Both conserved end residues are part of each CDR3. D genes are given only for firm matches.

TRBV6-5	.	TRBJ1-1	CASGGVGGSTEAFF	TGTGCCAGTGGTGGGGTCGGGGGAAGCACTGAAGCTTTCTTT
TRBV7-8	.	TRBJ1-1	CASSKPRDGINTEAFF	TGTGCCAGCAGCAAACCCCGGGACGGAATAAACACTGAAGCTTTCTTT
TRBV18	TRBD2	TRBJ2-7	CASSPRSGAHYEQYF	TGTGCCAGCTCACCACGGAGCGGGGCCCACTACGAGCAGTACTTC
TRBV2	TRBD1	TRBJ2-7	CASSAQGPYEQYF	TGTGCCAGCAGTGCACAGGGGCCCTACGAGCAGTACTTC
TRBV5-1	TRBD1	TRBJ2-2	CASSRGQEATGELFF	TGCGCCAGCAGCAGGGGACAGGAGGCCACCGGGGAGCTGTTTTTT
TRBV28	TRBD1	TRBJ2-1	CASTIGQGADEQFF	TGTGCCAGCACCATCGGACAGGGGGCAGATGAGCAGTTCTTC
TRBV30	TRBD1	TRBJ2-7	CAWDSGTGRHEQYF	TGTGCCTGGGATTCCGGGACAGGGCGCCACGAGCAGTACTTC
TRBV11-3	TRBD2	TRBJ2-5	CASSLLAGGGETQYF	TGTGCCAGCAGCTTGTTAGCGGGAGGGGGCGAGACCCAGTACTTC
TRBV27	TRBD1	TRBJ2-2	CASSPADRGPNTGELFF	TGTGCCAGCAGTCCAGCGGACAGGGGGCCGAACACCGGGGAGCTGTTTTTT
TRBV19	.	TRBJ2-1	CASHTGSGTYNEQFF	TGTGCCAGTCATACTGGCTCTGGAACCTACAATGAGCAGTTCTTC
TRBV5-1	.	TRBJ1-1	CASSRTDNTEAFF	TGCGCCAGCAGCCGGACAGATAACACTGAAGCTTTCTTT
TRBV7-9	.	TRBJ2-1	CASSFAGNYEQFF	TGTGCCAGCAGCTTCGCCGGGAACTATGAGCAGTTCTTC
TRBV10-3	.	TRBJ2-7	CAISERGGDSFYEQYF	TGTGCCATCAGTGAGAGGGGAGGGGACAGTTTCTACGAGCAGTACTTC
TRBV6-5	.	TRBJ1-1	CASSYRTPMNTEAFF	TGTGCCAGCAGTTACCGGACACCCATGAACACTGAAGCTTTCTTT
TRBV2	TRBD2	TRBJ2-1	CASSFWLAGVNEQFF	TGTGCCAGCAGCTTTTGGCTAGCGGGAGTCAATGAGCAGTTCTTC
TRBV7-2	.	TRBJ2-2	CASSSGTEAGNTGELFF	TGTGCCAGCAGCTCAGGGACGGAGGCAGGGAACACCGGGGAGCTGTTTTTT
TRBV21-1	.	TRBJ1-2	CASSKGQGFGGDYGYTF	TGTGCCAGCAGCAAGGGACAGGGTTTCGGTGGCGACTATGGCTACACCTTC
TRBV19	.	TRBJ2-5	CASSGRRETQYF	TGTGCCAGTAGTGGAAGGAGGGAGACCCAGTACTTC
TRBV15	TRBD2	TRBJ2-4	CATSRDLGLAGGWSKNIQYF	TGTGCCACCAGCAGAGACCTTGGACTAGCGGGAGGTTGGTCCAAAAACATTCAGTACTTC
TRBV4-1	.	TRBJ2-2	CASSPGFTNTGELFF	TGCGCCAGCAGCCCGGGCTTCACGAACACCGGGGAGCTGTTTTTT
TRBV28	.	TRBJ1-1	CASSRGGSMDTEAFF	TGTGCCAGCAGCCGGGGCGGCTCTATGGACACTGAAGCTTTCTTT
TRBV7-8	TRBD1	TRBJ1-1	CASSPWTGKRNTEAFF	TGTGCCAGCAGCCCCTGGACAGGGAAAAGGAACACTGAAGCTTTCTTT
TRBV29-1	.	TRBJ2-7	CSVSMGRTTYEQYF	TGCAGCGTGAGTATGGGACGGACTACCTACGAGCAGTACTTC
TRBV6-1	TRBD2	TRBJ2-7	CASRENPASGGTYEQYF	TGTGCCAGCAGAGAAAACCCCGCTAGCGGGGGGACCTACGAGCAGTACTTC
TRBV5-1	TRBD1	TRBJ2-5	CASSGQGEETQYF	TGCGCCAGCAGTGGACAGGGAGAAGAGACCCAGTACTTC
TRBV18	.	TRBJ2-1	CASSPPDTGQFF	TGTGCCAGCTCACCCCCGGACACAGGGCAGTTCTTC
TRBV7-8	.	TRBJ2-6	CASSQGRASGANVLTF	TGTGCCAGCAGCCAGGGGAGGGCCTCTGGGGCCAACGTCCTGACTTTC
TRBV4-1	.	TRBJ2-7	CASSHVPGIYEQYF	TGCGCCAGCAGCCACGTACCGGGAATTTACGAGCAGTACTTC
TRBV5-4	TRBD2	TRBJ2-1	CASSIPSGATYNEQFF	TGTGCCAGCAGCATACCTAGCGGGGCAACCTACAATGAGCAGTTCTTC
TRBV4-2	TRBD1	TRBJ2-5	CASSQGPGQAETQYF	TGTGCCAGCAGCCAAGGGCCGGGACAGGCGGAGACCCAGTACTTC